This entry describes one TCR beta chain. The data stem from a study of blood T cell repertoires in COVID-19. Overall study: T cells, B-cell-depleted T cells, or PBMCs supplied cDNA or gDNA.

This CDR3 is 16 amino acids long. From germline, CDR1 is KGHDR and CDR2 SFDVKD. V lost 5 bases and J lost 2; bases outside the gene matches: 5. Original data processing: Amplification with reference gene primers provided the estimates of nucleated cell counts. The assay was immunoSEQ multiplex PCR, and TCRdb's table has in-frame clones only and misses some. The D gene and trimming were derived from the DNA, and the V and J assignments and clone size from that table. The sample includes about 98,000 clones, around nine tenths of them seen just once. The rearrangement joins TRBV24-1 to TRBJ2-7, with 13 bases lining up with TRBD2. Sequenced input: peripheral blood. The origin of this receptor is a man aged 50-60 years with active or convalescent COVID-19. CDR3 DNA: TGTGCCACCAGTGGACTAGCGGGGGGTAACGCCTACGAGCAGTACGTC. Translated: CATSGLAGGNAYEQYV.